These 23 T cell receptor beta chains came from one sample sequenced in a study of shared clonotypes between healthy human individuals. Only in-frame clones appear in the TCRdb table, and some are missing; sequencing was by immunoSEQ multiplex PCR. The sample holds over 2 million clones; about 95% are singletons and the top ten take under 0.15%. Source material: naive CD4+ T cells sorted from blood. Subset meaning: CD45RA+ positively selected. The source of these receptors is a man between 18 and 29 years old in good health.

V and J are TRBV12-5 and TRBJ2-5; TRBD2 is a possible D gene (5 bases). The V end lost 7 bases, the J end lost 5 bases, and 20 bases lay between the germline ends. This CDR3 comprises 15 residues. Germline assignment: CDR1 LGHNT and CDR2 FRNRAP. The CDR3 region has the DNA TGTGCTAGTGCCAAGGGCGACTACCTATGGGAGACCCAGTACTTC. Residues: CASAKGDYLWETQYF.

V and J are TRBV5-1 and TRBJ1-2; 7 bases align to TRBD1. The CDR3 has 16 residues. Germline CDR1 SGHRS, CDR2 YFSETQ. V was pared by 3 bases and J by 1 base, with 9 bases of the junction left unmatched. DNA of the CDR3: TGCGCCAGCAGCTCTCGGACAGGTTTAATTAACTATGGCTACACCTTC. This codes for CASSSRTGLINYGYTF.

The chain joins TRBV18 to TRBJ1-3; D uncertain. CDR3 length: 14 residues. V was shortened by 1 base and J by 4 bases, with 8 bases between the two germline ends. CDR1 is KGHSH, CDR2 LQKENI, per germline. The CDR3 DNA reads as TGTGCCAGCTCACCACGGGGTCCCGGAAACACCATATATTTT. It translates to CASSPRGPGNTIYF.

V gene TRBV18 combines with J gene TRBJ2-5, with D unresolved. CDR1 KGHSH and CDR2 LQKENI come from the germline V gene. The CDR3 is 15 residues long. Trimming pared 0 bases from V and 2 bases from J, leaving 10 bases between. CDR3 amino acids: CASSPPSLYQETQYF. CDR3 sequence (DNA): TGTGCCAGCTCACCACCCTCACTTTATCAAGAGACCCAGTACTTC.

This clone appeared a single time. In DNA, the CDR3 is TGTGCCAGCAGTTTTAGATATCCTGAAAAACTGTTTTTT. Translation: CASSFRYPEKLFF. The chain combines TRBV28 with TRBJ1-4, with D uncertain. Trimming cost V 3 bases and J 7 bases, with 9 bases left between them. CDR1 and CDR2 (germline): MDHEN, SYDVKM. This CDR3 is 13 amino acids long.

The chain is built from TRBV28 and TRBJ2-5, with 7 bases lining up with TRBD1. V trimming: 2 bases; J trimming: 5 bases; junction bases outside the gene matches: 17. The V gene's germline CDR1 is MDHEN and CDR2 SYDVKM. The CDR3 spans 18 residues. The CDR3 bases are TGTGCCAGCAGTTTACGGTTTAAAACAGGGGTAGGTGACGAGACCCAGTACTTC. Encoded protein: CASSLRFKTGVGDETQYF. Full variable domain (outside the CDR3, taken from reference TRBV28 and TRBJ2-5): DVKVTQSSRYLVKRTGEKVFLECVQDMDHENMFWYRQDPGLGLRLIYFSYDVKMKEKGDIPEGYSVSREKKERFSLILESASTNQTSMYLCASSLRFKTGVGDETQYFGPGTRLLVL.

The genes are TRBV5-4 and TRBJ2-5; perhaps TRBD2 as D (5 bases). Per germline, CDR1 SGHNT and CDR2 YYREEE (reference sequence). The CDR3 covers 14 residues. V gave up 0 bases and J gave up 2 bases, with 8 bases separating them. The DNA for the CDR3 is TGTGCCAGCAGCTTGGGGACTCATCAAGAGACCCAGTACTTC. It encodes CASSLGTHQETQYF.

The count of this clone is one. V gene TRBV2 combines with J gene TRBJ2-2; maybe TRBD1 (5 bases). Germline CDR1 SNHLY, CDR2 FYNNEI. The CDR3 length is 14 residues. V was shortened by 2 bases and J by 3 bases, with 7 bases between the two germline ends. The CDR3 protein is CASSEWTHTGELFF. The CDR3 coding sequence is TGTGCCAGCAGTGAATGGACACACACCGGGGAGCTGTTTTTT.

The chain recombines TRBV7-9 with TRBJ1-4, with 8 nucleotides matching TRBD1. With 2 bases clipped from V and 5 bases from J, the junction kept 4 bases outside the gene matches. This CDR3 is built from 15 residues. Germline assignment: CDR1 SEHNR and CDR2 FQNEAQ (reference sequence). CDR3 bases: TGTGCCAGCAGCTTACTCGGACAGGGAAATGAAAAACTGTTTTTT. It yields the protein CASSLLGQGNEKLFF.

The chain carries TRBV19 and TRBJ2-7; TRBD2 might be the D (5 bases). CDR3 length equals 13 residues. The V gene's germline CDR1 is LNHDA and CDR2 SQIVND (reference sequence). The ends were cut back, 3 bases at V and 2 bases at J, with 8 bases in the middle. CDR3 residues: CASSILGAYEQYF. In DNA form, the CDR3 reads TGTGCCAGTAGTATTCTGGGAGCCTACGAGCAGTACTTC. The whole variable domain, filled in from reference TRBV19 and TRBJ2-7, reads DGGITQSPKYLFRKEGQNVTLSCEQNLNHDAMYWYRQDPGQGLRLIYYSQIVNDFQKGDIAEGYSVSREKKESFPLTVTSAQKNPTAFYLCASSILGAYEQYFGPGTRLTVT.

On this clone itself: This sample includes further DNA sequences coding for the same CDR3. The chain combines TRBV18 with TRBJ1-6, with TRBD1 identical over 10 bases. V shed 3 bases, J shed 7 bases, and the junction held 3 bases outside the gene matches. Germline-derived CDR1 and CDR2 are KGHSH and LQKENI. The CDR3 extends over 15 amino acids. The CDR3: CASSPQGQGNSPLHF. Here the CDR3 DNA reads TGTGCCAGCTCACCCCAGGGACAGGGGAATTCACCCCTCCACTTT.

The rearrangement uses TRBV6-1 and TRBJ2-7; 7 nucleotides align to TRBD2. V was pared by 1 base and J by 6 bases, with 9 bases of the junction left unmatched. The germline V gene encodes CDR1 MNHNS and CDR2 SASEGT. The CDR3 covers 15 residues. CDR3 sequence reads: CASSEGTEWEGEQYF. The CDR3 DNA reads as TGTGCCAGCAGTGAAGGGACGGAGTGGGAGGGCGAGCAGTACTTC.

The CDR3 loop reads CAWATGTGGRNEQFF. The CDR3 DNA follows: TGTGCCTGGGCAACCGGGACAGGGGGCCGAAATGAGCAGTTCTTC. V gene TRBV30 combines with J gene TRBJ2-1; 12 nucleotides match TRBD1. The CDR3 has 15 amino acids. Germline trimming cut 5 bases from V and 7 bases from J; bases unmatched to any gene: 9. CDR1 is GTSNPN and CDR2 is SVGIG in the germline V gene (reference sequence).

The chain carries TRBV2 and TRBJ2-7; 12 bases are shared with TRBD1. The junction had 3 bases not matched to a gene; V was cut back by 6 bases and J by 0 bases. Germline V CDR1 and CDR2: SNHLY, FYNNEI. CDR3 length: 15 residues. CDR3 sequence: CASRRGQGASYEQYF. The CDR3 DNA sequence: TGTGCCAGCAGAAGGGGACAGGGGGCCTCCTACGAGCAGTACTTC. The variable domain in full, with the rest retrieved from reference TRBV2 and TRBJ2-7, is EPEVTQTPSHQVTQMGQEVILRCVPISNHLYFYWYRQILGQKVEFLVSFYNNEISEKSEIFDDQFSVERPDGSNFTLKIRSTKLEDSAMYFCASRRGQGASYEQYFGPGTRLTVT.

This clone came up once. The rearrangement joins TRBV9 to TRBJ1-5, with no clear D. V lost 3 bases, J lost 1 base, and 8 bases lay in between. This CDR3 is built from 14 residues. The germline gives CDR1 SGDLS, CDR2 YYNGEE. The CDR3 coding sequence is TGTGCCAGCAGCGGCCCGGGCAGCAATCAGCCCCAGCATTTT. The encoded protein is CASSGPGSNQPQHF.

The rearrangement uses TRBV5-1 and TRBJ1-2; TRBD1 might be the D (5 bases). Trimming took 1 base from V and 6 from J, leaving 13 bases between them. The germline V gene encodes CDR1 SGHRS and CDR2 YFSETQ. The CDR3 length is 14 residues. The CDR3 loop reads CASSLSLGADGYTF. The CDR3 DNA follows: TGCGCCAGCAGCTTGAGTCTAGGGGCAGATGGCTACACCTTC.

This sequence joins TRBV5-1 and TRBJ2-3, with 8 bases that match TRBD2. The CDR3 extends over 16 amino acids. Germline CDR1 and CDR2: SGHRS and YFSETQ. V trimming: 2 bases; J trimming: 1 base; junction bases outside the gene matches: 6. In nucleotides, the CDR3 is TGCGCCAGCAGCTTATTAACAGCGGGAGGCACAGATACGCAGTATTTT. It yields the protein CASSLLTAGGTDTQYF.

The genes are TRBV13 and TRBJ2-3, with D perhaps being TRBD1 or TRBD2 (7 bases each). Trimming cost V 5 bases and J 4 bases, with 13 bases left between them. The CDR3 covers 14 residues. Germline CDR1 PRHDT, CDR2 FYEKMQ (reference sequence). As DNA, the CDR3 is TGTGCCAGCAGCCCCAGGGGGGGCCCAGATACGCAGTATTTT. Residues: CASSPRGGPDTQYF.

In regard to this clone: Other DNA sequences in this sample translate to the same CDR3. The V and J genes are TRBV6-5 and TRBJ2-5, with D unclear. V was clipped by 1 base and J by 7 bases, with 4 bases between them. Germline CDR1 reads MNHEY; CDR2 reads SVGAGI. This CDR3 is built from 11 residues. CDR3 in DNA: TGTGCCAGCAGTTACTTTGGGACCCAGTACTTC. It yields the protein CASSYFGTQYF.

The sample holds a few counts of this clone. This sequence joins TRBV9 and TRBJ1-2; D uncertain. The length of the CDR3 is 15 residues. The germline gives CDR1 SGDLS, CDR2 YYNGEE. V was cut by 1 base and J by 2 bases, with 12 bases left in between. CDR3 in DNA: TGTGCCAGCAGCGTACACGCGGGATCAAACTATGGCTACACCTTC. Translation gives CASSVHAGSNYGYTF.

A note on this clone: This same CDR3 is encoded by further DNA sequences in the sample. The V gene is TRBV6-1, the J gene TRBJ1-6; 7 positions agree with TRBD1. This CDR3 spans 15 amino acids. J gave up 6 bases and V 0 bases, and 2 bases lay outside the gene matches. Germline-derived CDR1 and CDR2 are MNHNS and SASEGT. Here the CDR3 DNA reads TGTGCCAGCAGTGAAGCCGGGACAGTTAATTCACCCCTCCACTTT. Protein sequence: CASSEAGTVNSPLHF.

This clone was observed a single time. The rearrangement uses TRBV30 and TRBJ2-1; D gene uncertain. Looked up from germline, CDR1 is GTSNPN and CDR2 is SVGIG (reference sequence). The germline V and J ends were trimmed by 2 bases and 13 bases, with 24 bases remaining between them. The CDR3 covers 15 residues. The chain's CDR3 is CAWSLLLGTGGEQFF. In DNA, the CDR3 is TGTGCCTGGAGTTTACTATTAGGTACGGGTGGCGAACAGTTCTTC.

The chain uses TRBV7-2 and TRBJ1-5, with D possibly TRBD1 on 5 matching bases. The CDR3 consists of 12 residues. Per germline, CDR1 SGHTA and CDR2 FQGNSA. V was shortened by 5 bases and J by 9 bases, with 11 bases between the two germline ends. The CDR3 sequence: CASSRDGPPQHF. The CDR3 DNA is TGTGCCAGCAGCAGGGACGGGCCGCCCCAGCATTTT.